The 22 T cell receptor beta chains reported below all come from one sample, sequenced in a study of graft-versus-host responses after intestinal transplantation. Here immunoSEQ multiplex PCR was the method, and the copy in TCRdb shows in-frame clones only, minus some. Among about 130,000 clones listed, just over 90% were seen once. These receptors' targets are unknown. Sequences were derived from unstimulated CD4+ T cells sorted from spleen or lymph node cells, sampled before intestinal transplant. These receptors originate from a human donor who received an intestinal transplant.

This chain links TRBV7-9 with TRBJ2-7; D not resolved. The CDR3 totals 16 residues. V gave up 4 bases and J gave up 0 bases, with 16 bases separating them. Germline V gene data show CDR1 as SEHNR and CDR2 as FQNEAQ (reference sequence). CDR3 DNA: TGTGCCAGCAGCTATAGAAGTACTCTGAGCTCCTACGAGCAGTACTTC. Translated: CASSYRSTLSSYEQYF.

The CDR3 is CASSPGRAQETQYF. The CDR3 nucleotides read TGTGCCAGCAGCCCGGGCAGGGCCCAAGAGACCCAGTACTTC. The rearrangement uses TRBV11-2 and TRBJ2-5, with a possible D match to TRBD1 (5 bases). The germline V gene encodes CDR1 SGHAT and CDR2 FQNNGV. The CDR3 extends over 14 amino acids. V lost 5 bases and J 1 base, leaving 11 bases between the germline ends. Full variable domain (outside the CDR3, taken from reference TRBV11-2 and TRBJ2-5): EAGVAQSPRYKIIEKRQSVAFWCNPISGHATLYWYQQILGQGPKLLIQFQNNGVVDDSQLPKDRFSAERLKGVDSTLKIQPAKLEDSAVYLCASSPGRAQETQYFGPGTRLLVL.

The chain joins TRBV6-5 to TRBJ2-5; the match to TRBD2 covers 7 bases. Trimming took 6 bases from V and 3 from J; bases not matched to a gene: 7. The germline CDR1 and CDR2 sequences are MNHEY and SVGAGI. The CDR3 covers 14 residues. The DNA of the CDR3 is TGTGCCAGCAGGGCCGGACTAGGGAAAGAGACCCAGTACTTC. It is translated as CASRAGLGKETQYF.

The chain links TRBV6-1 to TRBJ1-6, with 8 bases identical to TRBD1. V was clipped by 1 base and J by 0 bases; unmatched bases: 5. This CDR3 is built from 18 residues. CDR1 is MNHNS and CDR2 is SASEGT in the germline V gene. CDR3 DNA: TGTGCCAGCAGTGAAGTAGGACAGGGTTTCTCCTATAATTCACCCCTCCACTTT. Encoded protein: CASSEVGQGFSYNSPLHF.

About this clone: This CDR3 is also generated by other DNA sequences in the sample. The genes are TRBV18 and TRBJ1-1; TRBD1 is a possible D gene (6 bases). CDR3 length equals 14 residues. CDR1 is KGHSH, CDR2 LQKENI, per germline. V was clipped by 2 bases and J by 1 base, with 8 bases between them. Here the CDR3 DNA reads TGTGCCAGCTCACCAAGGGGGAAGAACACTGAAGCTTTCTTT. It codes for CASSPRGKNTEAFF.

CDR3 bases: TGTGCCAGCAGTGAACGGGGCTATGGCTACACCTTC. The encoded protein is CASSERGYGYTF. The chain employs TRBV6-4 and TRBJ1-2; no clear D. Germline V gene data show CDR1 as MRHNA and CDR2 as SNTAGT. The length of the CDR3 is 12 residues. V shed 3 bases and J shed 4 bases, with 6 bases lying between them.

The chain is built from TRBV19 and TRBJ2-1, with D perhaps TRBD1 (5 bases). Germline V gene data show CDR1 as LNHDA and CDR2 as SQIVND (reference sequence). The CDR3 runs to 15 residues. The ends were cut back, 5 bases at V and 0 bases at J, with 11 bases in the middle. CDR3 bases: TGTGCCAGTAGTGCTAGGGGTAGCTCCTACAATGAGCAGTTCTTC. It yields the protein CASSARGSSYNEQFF.

The chain links TRBV20-1 to TRBJ1-3; D might be TRBD1 (5 bases). V was clipped by 3 bases and J by 7 bases, with 7 bases between them. The CDR3 has 11 residues. Germline V gene lookup returns CDR1 DFQATT and CDR2 SNEGSKA (reference sequence). The DNA for the CDR3 is TGCAGTGCTAGGACAGCTAACACCATATATTTT. It codes for CSARTANTIYF.

V usage is TRBV9 and J usage is TRBJ2-3; 8 bases are a match to TRBD2. Per the germline V gene, CDR1 is SGDLS and CDR2 is YYNGEE. The V and J ends lost 0 bases and 2 bases, in that order; junction bases with no gene match: 2. The CDR3 is 15 amino acids. The CDR3 region has the DNA TGTGCCAGCAGCGTAGCGGGGGGGTTCACAGATACGCAGTATTTT. It is translated as CASSVAGGFTDTQYF.

The genes are TRBV27 and TRBJ2-1, with 7 nucleotides matching TRBD1. The CDR3 consists of 16 residues. Trimming removed 8 bases from V and 1 base from J; junction bases left unmatched: 11. Germline V gene data show CDR1 as MNHEY and CDR2 as SMNVEV (reference sequence). CDR3 DNA sequence: TGTGCCAGCCCCCGACAGGGAGCAATGTCCTACAATGAGCAGTTCTTC. Its protein product is CASPRQGAMSYNEQFF.

V is TRBV27 and J is TRBJ2-7; 7 bases align to TRBD1. The CDR3 has 13 amino acids. The V segment lost 2 bases and the J segment 3 bases; nucleotides outside the gene matches: 1. CDR1 MNHEY and CDR2 SMNVEV come from the germline V gene (reference sequence). The DNA for the CDR3 is TGTGCCAGCAGTTTAAGGGACAGCTACGAGCAGTACTTC. The encoded protein is CASSLRDSYEQYF.

The genes are TRBV30 and TRBJ2-7; 7 bases align to TRBD2. The CDR3 runs to 12 residues. The V segment lost 4 bases and the J segment 3 bases; nucleotides outside the gene matches: 3. Germline V gene data show CDR1 as GTSNPN and CDR2 as SVGIG (reference sequence). The CDR3 bases are TGTGCCTGGAACGGGGGGAGCTACGAGCAGTACTTC. It codes for CAWNGGSYEQYF.

The table lists this clone with a few counts. The chain couples TRBV18 to TRBJ1-4; D not resolved. Trimming took off 2 bases at V and 8 bases at J, with 9 bases between the two ends. CDR3 length: 13 residues. Germline CDR1 is KGHSH and CDR2 is LQKENI. As DNA, the CDR3 is TGTGCCAGCTCACCAGGGGTTGAGGAAAAACTGTTTTTT. Amino acids: CASSPGVEEKLFF.

This clone has a handful of counts. The chain is built from TRBV29-1 and TRBJ1-1; D possibly corresponds to TRBD1 (6 bases). The V gene lost 0 bases and the J gene lost 3 bases, with 8 bases spanning the gap. Germline V gene data show CDR1 as SQVTM and CDR2 as ANQGSEA. This CDR3 contains 13 residues. The CDR3 DNA reads TGCAGCGTTGAAGAACAGGGCCACACTGAAGCTTTCTTT. It specifies CSVEEQGHTEAFF. Complete variable domain (other parts from reference TRBV29-1 and TRBJ1-1): SAVISQKPSRDICQRGTSLTIQCQVDSQVTMMFWYRQQPGQSLTLIATANQGSEATYESGFVIDKFPISRPNLTFSTLTVSNMSPEDSSIYLCSVEEQGHTEAFFGQGTRLTVV.

Notes on this clone: The junction departs from the called germline gene at one end, perhaps through a read error. V gene TRBV7-8 combines with J gene TRBJ2-1, with D perhaps TRBD1 (6 bases). Germline CDR1 is SGHVS and CDR2 is FQNEAQ. The CDR3 spans 14 residues. DNA for the CDR3: TGTGCCAGCAGTTTAGGGACATCGAGAAATGAGCAGTTCTTC. Amino acids: CASSLGTSRNEQFF.

This clone appeared once. This chain uses TRBV5-4 with TRBJ2-5, with 7 positions matching TRBD1. V gave up 4 bases and J gave up 1 base; unmatched junction bases: 7. Germline V gene data show CDR1 as SGHNT and CDR2 as YYREEE (reference sequence). CDR3 length: 15 amino acids. The chain's CDR3 is CASSLPGTAQETQYF. The CDR3 DNA reads as TGTGCCAGCAGCCTACCCGGGACAGCCCAAGAGACCCAGTACTTC. Filled out from reference TRBV5-4 and TRBJ2-5, the complete variable domain reads ETGVTQSPTHLIKTRGQQVTLRCSSQSGHNTVSWYQQALGQGPQFIFQYYREEENGRGNFPPRFSGLQFPNYSSELNVNALELDDSALYLCASSLPGTAQETQYFGPGTRLLVL.

CDR3 residues: CASSYRGSTEAFF. Here the CDR3 DNA reads TGTGCCAGCAGTTATAGGGGGAGCACTGAAGCTTTCTTT. This chain links TRBV5-5 with TRBJ1-1; maybe TRBD1 (6 bases). The V gene lost 5 bases and the J gene lost 4 bases, with 12 bases spanning the gap. Germline CDR1 reads SGHKS; CDR2 reads YYEKEE (reference sequence). The CDR3 has 13 amino acids.

The CDR3, as DNA: TGCAGTGCGACTTACGGAAACACCATATATTTT. It codes for CSATYGNTIYF. The rearrangement uses TRBV20-1 and TRBJ1-3; D remains unclear. Germline CDR1 reads DFQATT; CDR2 reads SNEGSKA (reference sequence). V lost 6 bases, J lost 4 bases, and 7 bases lay in between. The CDR3 spans 11 residues.

The rearrangement joins TRBV14 to TRBJ1-2; TRBD1 matches at 7 bases. This CDR3 has 15 residues. Germline loops: CDR1 SGHDN, CDR2 FVKESK. V dropped 4 bases and J dropped 4; count of bases not matched to a gene: 9. The CDR3 spells CASSLNRDSLYGYTF. Written as DNA, the CDR3 is TGTGCCAGCAGCCTTAACCGGGACAGCCTCTATGGCTACACCTTC.

This clone was detected only a few times. This chain links TRBV7-8 with TRBJ2-7; perhaps TRBD2 as D (6 bases). Trimming shortened V by 5 bases and J by 3 bases, and 14 bases separated the two germline ends. Looked up from germline, CDR1 is SGHVS and CDR2 is FQNEAQ. This CDR3 contains 14 residues. CDR3 region: CASSPGLTRYEQYF. The CDR3 DNA is TGTGCCAGCAGCCCGGGACTGACTCGCTACGAGCAGTACTTC.

This clone has only one observation. The gene calls are TRBV27 and TRBJ1-3; TRBD1 matches at 11 bases. Germline CDR1 MNHEY, CDR2 SMNVEV (reference sequence). Unmatched junction bases numbered 4, after V lost 6 bases and J lost 0 bases. The CDR3 is 16 residues long. The chain's CDR3 is CASSRDRGTSGNTIYF. Written as DNA, the CDR3 is TGTGCCAGCAGCCGGGACAGGGGGACCTCTGGAAACACCATATATTTT.

V and J are TRBV5-1 and TRBJ2-1; 12 bases match TRBD2. Losses at the gene ends were 3 bases for V and 10 bases for J; bases not matched to a gene: 11. Germline V gene data show CDR1 as SGHRS and CDR2 as YFSETQ. The CDR3 is 16 amino acids. The CDR3 DNA follows: TGCGCCAGCAGCTCGTCCGTGACTAGCGGGGGCGGAGAGCAGTTCTTC. Translation gives CASSSSVTSGGGEQFF.